The table lists the clone carrying this T cell receptor (beta chain) with a few counts. Its specificity is unknown. This CDR3 region has 15 residues. Trimming took off 8 bases at V and 7 bases at J, with 21 bases between the two ends. CDR1 is MNHEY and CDR2 is SVGAGI in the germline V gene. This specimen comes from a study of beta chain features in type 1 diabetes. Regarding the study as a whole: Healthy donors had naive, central memory and Treg TCRB repertoires that appeared less similar than those seen among patients. Shorter TCRB CDR3s, moderately but significantly so, marked every one of the four CD4+ subsets in Type 1 diabetes patients.

Expressed TCRB transcripts were sequenced, since all the RNA that had been isolated was reverse transcribed. Data came from immunoSEQ multiplex PCR; TCRdb stores just in-frame clones and leaves some out. Of roughly 24,000 clones in the sample, 50% to 60% were seen once. This sequence joins TRBV6-5 and TRBJ1-3; D unresolved. This TCR came from a man aged 18 to 29 with type 1 diabetes. The sequencing sample was made of stem cell memory CD4+ T cells from blood. DNA of the CDR3: TGTGCCAGCTTTACGGGGAGCGTCTCGCCGAACACCATATATTTT. Translation gives CASFTGSVSPNTIYF.